The 26 T cell receptor beta chains reported below all come from one sample, sequenced in a study of shared T cell receptors in the human thymus. Here immunoSEQ multiplex PCR was the method, and the copy in TCRdb shows in-frame clones only, minus some. The data contain 720,000 or so clones, 80% to 90% of them singletons. These same data were also listed under a study on human thymus T cells.

Sequencing used thymocytes. Receptors were obtained from a girl under three years old with a congenital heart defect.

V usage is TRBV5-1 and J usage is TRBJ1-2; tentative D call: TRBD1 (5 bases). Trimming shortened V by 2 bases and J by 0 bases, and 14 bases separated the two germline ends. The CDR3 contains 16 residues. Per the germline V gene, CDR1 is SGHRS and CDR2 is YFSETQ. The CDR3 loop is CASSFATGISNYGYTF. The CDR3 DNA is TGCGCCAGCAGCTTCGCCACAGGAATCTCTAACTATGGCTACACCTTC.

The chain combines TRBV2 with TRBJ1-5, with D maybe TRBD1 (6 bases). The CDR3 length is 14 residues. The ends were cut back, 6 bases at V and 4 bases at J, with 13 bases in the middle. Germline assignment: CDR1 SNHLY and CDR2 FYNNEI. The CDR3 DNA is TGTGCCAGCAGCCCCGTGAGGGGGAATCAGCCCCAGCATTTT. Residues: CASSPVRGNQPQHF.

This chain connects TRBV6-5 to TRBJ1-1; unclear D gene. CDR3 length: 14 residues. The V gene's germline CDR1 is MNHEY and CDR2 SVGAGI. With 4 bases removed from V and 0 bases from J, the gap between germline ends came to 9 bases. The CDR3 DNA reads as TGTGCCAGCAGTTCAGCGGGCTTGAACACTGAAGCTTTCTTT. Protein product: CASSSAGLNTEAFF.

This chain connects TRBV6-5 to TRBJ1-1; 7 bases fit TRBD1. The V and J ends lost 2 bases and 0 bases, in that order; junction bases with no gene match: 6. The CDR3 spans 16 residues. Germline V gives CDR1 MNHEY, CDR2 SVGAGI. CDR3 coding DNA: TGTGCCAGCAGTTACACCAGGACAGGTATGAACACTGAAGCTTTCTTT. Protein product: CASSYTRTGMNTEAFF.

CDR3 DNA: TGTGCCATCAGTGGACAGGGGGCTCACACTGAAGCTTTCTTT. Its translation is CAISGQGAHTEAFF. V and J are TRBV10-3 and TRBJ1-1; 10 bases fit TRBD1. The CDR3 has 14 residues. Germline V gene lookup returns CDR1 ENHRY and CDR2 SYGVKD. V lost 4 bases, J lost 3 bases, and 2 bases stayed unmatched.

This chain connects TRBV11-3 to TRBJ2-1; 8 nucleotides line up with TRBD1. This CDR3 is 17 amino acids long. CDR1 is SGHNT and CDR2 is YENEEA in the germline V gene. Germline trimming cut 3 bases from V and 1 base from J; bases unmatched to any gene: 8. The DNA for the CDR3 is TGTGCCAGCAGCTTGGGGACAGGCCGAACATCCTACAATGAGCAGTTCTTC. Amino acid sequence: CASSLGTGRTSYNEQFF.

The chain uses TRBV10-3 and TRBJ1-2; D not certain. Germline loops: CDR1 ENHRY, CDR2 SYGVKD. The V and J ends lost 10 bases and 4 bases respectively, with 16 bases between them. The CDR3 length is 13 residues. The CDR3 is CATRVGVSYGYTF. The CDR3 region has the DNA TGTGCCACGCGGGTGGGTGTCTCCTATGGCTACACCTTC.

The chain joins TRBV19 to TRBJ1-1; 9 nucleotides align to TRBD1. CDR3 length: 15 amino acids. V shed 4 bases and J 5 bases; nucleotides not matched to a gene: 8. Germline CDR1 LNHDA, CDR2 SQIVND (reference sequence). CDR3 nucleotide sequence: TGTGCCAGTAGTACACACAGGGGGCGATGGACTGAAGCTTTCTTT. Amino acid sequence: CASSTHRGRWTEAFF. Full variable domain (remainder filled in from reference TRBV19 and TRBJ1-1): DGGITQSPKYLFRKEGQNVTLSCEQNLNHDAMYWYRQDPGQGLRLIYYSQIVNDFQKGDIAEGYSVSREKKESFPLTVTSAQKNPTAFYLCASSTHRGRWTEAFFGQGTRLTVV.

The rearrangement joins TRBV27 to TRBJ2-7; the D gene is possibly TRBD1 (6 bases). V lost 0 bases, J lost 0 bases, and 6 bases lay in between. Germline CDR1 and CDR2: MNHEY and SMNVEV (reference sequence). The CDR3 is 14 amino acids. CDR3 amino acids: CASSLSDSSYEQYF. The DNA of the CDR3 is TGTGCCAGCAGTTTATCGGACAGCTCCTACGAGCAGTACTTC.

This sequence joins TRBV7-9 and TRBJ1-2, with D uncertain. The V gene lost 8 bases and the J gene lost 5 bases, with 18 bases spanning the gap. In germline, CDR1 is SEHNR, CDR2 FQNEAQ (reference sequence). CDR3 length equals 14 residues. The CDR3 protein is CASSSGRRPYGYTF. CDR3 DNA: TGTGCCAGCTCCTCCGGTCGGAGACCATATGGCTACACCTTC.

V and J are TRBV27 and TRBJ1-6; TRBD1 might be the D (5 bases). Germline CDR1 and CDR2: MNHEY and SMNVEV (reference sequence). Trimming cost V 5 bases and J 9 bases, with 32 bases left between them. This CDR3 has 20 residues. The DNA for the CDR3 is TGTGCCAGCAGTCGCCTCAGATCCACGGGATGGGGGACTTTCTGTTCACCCCTCCACTTT. This sequence encodes CASSRLRSTGWGTFCSPLHF.

The chain is built from TRBV7-9 and TRBJ1-3; D is ambiguous. In germline, CDR1 is SEHNR, CDR2 FQNEAQ (reference sequence). The CDR3 has 13 amino acids. Trimming cost V 5 bases and J 8 bases, with 13 bases left between them. The CDR3 spells CASSRHAGDTIYF. In nucleotides, the CDR3 is TGTGCCAGCAGCCGACACGCGGGTGACACCATATATTTT.

The CDR3 protein is CAISESKRESPLHF. CDR3 in DNA: TGTGCCATCAGTGAGTCGAAGCGGGAATCACCCCTCCACTTT. The chain is built from TRBV10-3 and TRBJ1-6; D unresolved. This CDR3 has 14 amino acids. Germline V gene lookup returns CDR1 ENHRY and CDR2 SYGVKD. V was clipped by 0 bases and J by 10 bases, with 10 bases between them.

The sample holds one count of this clone. The V call is TRBV10-2, the J call TRBJ1-2; possible D gene TRBD1, 5 bases. The CDR3 length is 16 residues. V gave up 5 bases and J gave up 4 bases, with 20 bases separating them. Germline assignment: CDR1 WSHSY and CDR2 SAAADI. CDR3 in DNA: TGCGCCAGCAGTAAGGAGCGGGGGATTCGGGGCTATGGCTACACCTTC. Protein sequence: CASSKERGIRGYGYTF.

The chain recombines TRBV7-2 with TRBJ1-2; TRBD1 aligns across 9 bases. Germline CDR1 SGHTA, CDR2 FQGNSA. The junction had 7 bases not matched to a gene; V was cut back by 9 bases and J by 5 bases. The CDR3 sequence is 13 residues long. CDR3 coding DNA: TGTGCCAGTACAACGGGACAGGGTTATGGCTACACCTTC. This translates into CASTTGQGYGYTF.

The rearrangement uses TRBV28 and TRBJ2-2, with TRBD1 identical over 11 bases. The V and J ends lost 5 bases and 6 bases, in that order; junction bases with no gene match: 5. Per germline, CDR1 MDHEN and CDR2 SYDVKM. This CDR3 spans 15 amino acids. The CDR3 loop is CASSPPGQGAGELFF. The CDR3 nucleotides read TGTGCCAGCAGTCCACCGGGACAGGGGGCCGGGGAGCTGTTTTTT.

The CDR3 region is CASSLGEYNEQFF. The CDR3 DNA is TGTGCCAGCAGCTTAGGGGAGTACAATGAGCAGTTCTTC. This chain uses TRBV11-2 with TRBJ2-1; D may be TRBD2 (5 bases). The CDR3 spans 13 residues. V lost 1 base to trimming and J lost 4 bases, with 5 bases between them. Germline-derived CDR1 and CDR2 are SGHAT and FQNNGV. Full variable domain (missing parts from reference TRBV11-2 and TRBJ2-1): EAGVAQSPRYKIIEKRQSVAFWCNPISGHATLYWYQQILGQGPKLLIQFQNNGVVDDSQLPKDRFSAERLKGVDSTLKIQPAKLEDSAVYLCASSLGEYNEQFFGPGTRLTVL.

This chain connects TRBV5-5 to TRBJ2-6; 7 bases fit TRBD2. CDR3 length equals 16 residues. The germline gives CDR1 SGHKS, CDR2 YYEKEE (reference sequence). With 3 bases clipped from V and 0 bases from J, the junction kept 3 bases outside the gene matches. In nucleotides, the CDR3 is TGTGCCAGCAGCTATGGGACTACCTCTGGGGCCAACGTCCTGACTTTC. Translation: CASSYGTTSGANVLTF. The complete variable domain, with remaining parts taken from reference TRBV5-5 and TRBJ2-6, reads DAGVTQSPTHLIKTRGQQVTLRCSPISGHKSVSWYQQVLGQGPQFIFQYYEKEERGRGNFPDRFSARQFPNYSSELNVNALLLGDSALYLCASSYGTTSGANVLTFGAGSRLTVL.

V and J are TRBV27 and TRBJ1-1; D is perhaps TRBD1 (6 bases). Germline CDR1 and CDR2: MNHEY and SMNVEV (reference sequence). The CDR3 has 23 residues. V shed 1 base and J shed 1 base, with 34 bases lying between them. Here the CDR3 reads CASSLLGDNGQGKVHYQNTEAFF. CDR3 bases: TGTGCCAGCAGTTTATTAGGGGATAATGGTCAGGGGAAGGTTCACTATCAGAACACTGAAGCTTTCTTT.

The V call is TRBV5-6, the J call TRBJ1-2; 8 bases agree with TRBD1. This CDR3 has 15 residues. Germline CDR1 is SGHDT and CDR2 is YYEEEE. The V segment lost 0 bases and the J segment 8 bases; nucleotides outside the gene matches: 9. CDR3 loop: CASSLVVGDRGGYTF. The CDR3 region has the DNA TGTGCCAGCAGCTTGGTGGTAGGAGACAGGGGCGGCTACACCTTC.

This sequence joins TRBV29-1 and TRBJ2-7, with TRBD1 matching over 10 bases. Losses at the gene ends were 5 bases for V and 7 bases for J; bases not matched to a gene: 14. Germline values: CDR1 SQVTM, CDR2 ANQGSEA. This CDR3 has 15 amino acids. DNA for the CDR3: TGCAGCGTTAAACGTAGGGGACAGGGGATTTGGGAGCAGTACTTC. Its protein product is CSVKRRGQGIWEQYF.

This clone was recorded only once. This chain links TRBV10-2 with TRBJ2-7, with 16 bases lining up with TRBD2. This CDR3 contains 17 residues. Unmatched junction bases numbered 7, after V lost 6 bases and J lost 2 bases. Germline CDR1 reads WSHSY; CDR2 reads SAAADI. CDR3 DNA sequence: TGCGCCAGCAGGGGACTAGCGGGGGGGCACTACCCCTACGAGCAGTACTTC. The encoded protein is CASRGLAGGHYPYEQYF.

The rearrangement uses TRBV7-2 and TRBJ1-2; D is unresolved. V was pared by 1 base and J by 7 bases, with 19 bases between. Germline V gives CDR1 SGHTA, CDR2 FQGNSA. This CDR3 comprises 16 residues. The DNA for the CDR3 is TGTGCCAGCAGCTTAGGTATGTGTGTAGTAGACTCTGGCTACACCTTC. Amino acid sequence: CASSLGMCVVDSGYTF.

The chain has TRBV29-1 and TRBJ2-6; D is perhaps TRBD2 (6 bases). CDR3 length: 16 amino acids. V was pared by 3 bases and J by 0 bases, with 12 bases between. Germline-derived CDR1 and CDR2 are SQVTM and ANQGSEA. CDR3 sequence reads: CSVDGERVSGANVLTF. As DNA, the CDR3 is TGCAGCGTTGATGGTGAGCGGGTCTCTGGGGCCAACGTCCTGACTTTC. Full variable domain (missing parts from reference TRBV29-1 and TRBJ2-6): SAVISQKPSRDICQRGTSLTIQCQVDSQVTMMFWYRQQPGQSLTLIATANQGSEATYESGFVIDKFPISRPNLTFSTLTVSNMSPEDSSIYLCSVDGERVSGANVLTFGAGSRLTVL.

The genes are TRBV29-1 and TRBJ1-2; D is possibly TRBD1 (6 bases). Deletions cut 7 bases from V and 2 bases from J, with 17 bases between. CDR1 is SQVTM, CDR2 ANQGSEA, per germline. The CDR3 is 14 residues long. CDR3 sequence reads: CSAARQVLNYGYTF. The DNA for the CDR3 is TGCAGCGCAGCTAGACAGGTTCTAAACTATGGCTACACCTTC. Full variable domain (missing parts from reference TRBV29-1 and TRBJ1-2): SAVISQKPSRDICQRGTSLTIQCQVDSQVTMMFWYRQQPGQSLTLIATANQGSEATYESGFVIDKFPISRPNLTFSTLTVSNMSPEDSSIYLCSAARQVLNYGYTFGSGTRLTVV.

V is TRBV7-9 and J is TRBJ2-7; D is possibly TRBD1 (6 bases). Trimming cost V 5 bases and J 3 bases, with 14 bases left between them. The germline V gene has CDR1 SEHNR and CDR2 FQNEAQ (reference sequence). The CDR3 runs to 14 residues. The CDR3 sequence: CASSRRDNNYEQYF. CDR3 nucleotides: TGTGCCAGCAGCCGTCGGGACAACAACTACGAGCAGTACTTC.